This TCR beta chain was profiled in a study of blood T cells in healthy people across ages (dated by TCRdb to the mid-2010s). A note on the overall study: In model experiments, template switching captured about one uniquely barcoded TCR beta cDNA molecule for every two T cells. To track age-related changes in TCR beta repertoire diversity, the study relied on deep sequencing normalized with unique cDNA molecular identifiers. The donors were divided into four age groups: young (average around 16 years), middle-aged (about 39), aged (about 60) and long-lived (around 87). To avoid experimental bias, donors of different ages were spread randomly across the sequencing lanes. The study analyzed two additional independent replicas of 1 million unique cDNA reads from the same blood draw for two donors, one aged 18 to 30 and one aged 80 or older.

Here is what the overall study found, with its caveats: Total diversity estimates from one million sequenced T cells were considered lower bounds and underestimates. The percentage of naive T cells measured by flow cytometry correlated strongly with observed TCR beta diversity. Bulk unsorted PBMC profiling prevented conclusive comparison of naive and antigen-experienced compartments. Because the CMV infection status of the donors was unknown, age-related changes in expanded clonotypes may potentially have been confounded. Observed TCR beta diversity per million T cells fell roughly linearly with age, and a significant reduction was already apparent by age about 43. Compared with the aged group, the long-lived group had more naive CD4+ T cells, fewer expanded clones and increased TCR diversity, a pattern suggesting age selection.

Donors were under 40 systemically healthy Caucasian individuals from Russia aged roughly 6 to 90 years. Ten milliliters of peripheral blood were drawn from each donor into EDTA-treated Vacutainer tubes. PBMCs were isolated by Ficoll-Paque density-gradient centrifugation, with at least 7 million obtained per sample. Trizol reagent was used to extract total RNA from the PBMCs, yielding at least 6 micrograms per sample. The percentages of naive CD45RAhigh/CD27high T cells were determined by flow cytometry on a PBMC aliquot from every donor. Preparation of the library involved 5' RACE. The data were produced on an Illumina HiSeq 2500. A second PCR of about 6 to 12 cycles was run with a J-beta primer mix and a sample-barcoded 5' primer. Each TCR beta cDNA molecule received a unique molecular identifier from a template-switch 5' adaptor carrying 12 random nucleotides. At least 2.5 million CDR3-containing paired-end reads were obtained from each sample. First-strand cDNA synthesis was performed from all RNA using the Mint cDNA synthesis kit, with priming by a TRBC-specific oligonucleotide. Following uracil-DNA glycosylase treatment, a first 18-cycle PCR with universal primers M1SS and BC2_uni_R was performed on all cDNA. As for how the authors treated the data: For normalization, 1 million high-quality reads were randomly selected from each sample, with every read carrying a distinct molecular identifier. Reads with shared molecular identifiers were discarded instead of being binned into consensus sequences. MiTCR, set to a Q25 quality threshold and the strictest error-elimination algorithm, was used for CDR3 identification, clonotype clustering and error correction. A nonparametric unseen species model with Euler transformation was used to estimate lower-bound total TCR beta diversity. TCRdb handled the public reads itself, with Q25 trimming in fastp and clone calling in MiXCR, and kept productive beta chains. All rows with the same CDR3 protein become a single entry with the most common DNA and genes. TCRdb's processing, not the authors', yielded these V and J calls. Present in this sample are hundreds of thousands of distinct CDR3 sequences, roughly 44% of which were seen just once. The ten biggest clones cover around 21% of the sample.

This clonotype has only a few counts. Its antigen is not yet known. No base quality values were provided; no much bigger clone lies one nucleotide off. Sequences SEHNR (CDR1) and FQNEAQ (CDR2) are obtained from the germline V gene (reference sequence). The CDR3 numbers 16 residues from cysteine through phenylalanine. CDR3 DNA is the only sequence kept; it has 48 bases, read in frame from the first base. V and J are truncated by 6 bases and 1 base respectively, leaving an intervening sequence of 16 bases. The rearranged segments are TRBV7-9 and TRBJ2-1; perhaps TRBD1 is the D gene, with 8 bases matching. The source of this sequence is a man aged 55 to 70 in good health. Sequenced input: blood. The DNA reads TGTGCCAGCAGTGGACAGGGAGGGGTGTCCTACAATGAGCAGTTCTTC. Protein translation: CASSGQGGVSYNEQFF.